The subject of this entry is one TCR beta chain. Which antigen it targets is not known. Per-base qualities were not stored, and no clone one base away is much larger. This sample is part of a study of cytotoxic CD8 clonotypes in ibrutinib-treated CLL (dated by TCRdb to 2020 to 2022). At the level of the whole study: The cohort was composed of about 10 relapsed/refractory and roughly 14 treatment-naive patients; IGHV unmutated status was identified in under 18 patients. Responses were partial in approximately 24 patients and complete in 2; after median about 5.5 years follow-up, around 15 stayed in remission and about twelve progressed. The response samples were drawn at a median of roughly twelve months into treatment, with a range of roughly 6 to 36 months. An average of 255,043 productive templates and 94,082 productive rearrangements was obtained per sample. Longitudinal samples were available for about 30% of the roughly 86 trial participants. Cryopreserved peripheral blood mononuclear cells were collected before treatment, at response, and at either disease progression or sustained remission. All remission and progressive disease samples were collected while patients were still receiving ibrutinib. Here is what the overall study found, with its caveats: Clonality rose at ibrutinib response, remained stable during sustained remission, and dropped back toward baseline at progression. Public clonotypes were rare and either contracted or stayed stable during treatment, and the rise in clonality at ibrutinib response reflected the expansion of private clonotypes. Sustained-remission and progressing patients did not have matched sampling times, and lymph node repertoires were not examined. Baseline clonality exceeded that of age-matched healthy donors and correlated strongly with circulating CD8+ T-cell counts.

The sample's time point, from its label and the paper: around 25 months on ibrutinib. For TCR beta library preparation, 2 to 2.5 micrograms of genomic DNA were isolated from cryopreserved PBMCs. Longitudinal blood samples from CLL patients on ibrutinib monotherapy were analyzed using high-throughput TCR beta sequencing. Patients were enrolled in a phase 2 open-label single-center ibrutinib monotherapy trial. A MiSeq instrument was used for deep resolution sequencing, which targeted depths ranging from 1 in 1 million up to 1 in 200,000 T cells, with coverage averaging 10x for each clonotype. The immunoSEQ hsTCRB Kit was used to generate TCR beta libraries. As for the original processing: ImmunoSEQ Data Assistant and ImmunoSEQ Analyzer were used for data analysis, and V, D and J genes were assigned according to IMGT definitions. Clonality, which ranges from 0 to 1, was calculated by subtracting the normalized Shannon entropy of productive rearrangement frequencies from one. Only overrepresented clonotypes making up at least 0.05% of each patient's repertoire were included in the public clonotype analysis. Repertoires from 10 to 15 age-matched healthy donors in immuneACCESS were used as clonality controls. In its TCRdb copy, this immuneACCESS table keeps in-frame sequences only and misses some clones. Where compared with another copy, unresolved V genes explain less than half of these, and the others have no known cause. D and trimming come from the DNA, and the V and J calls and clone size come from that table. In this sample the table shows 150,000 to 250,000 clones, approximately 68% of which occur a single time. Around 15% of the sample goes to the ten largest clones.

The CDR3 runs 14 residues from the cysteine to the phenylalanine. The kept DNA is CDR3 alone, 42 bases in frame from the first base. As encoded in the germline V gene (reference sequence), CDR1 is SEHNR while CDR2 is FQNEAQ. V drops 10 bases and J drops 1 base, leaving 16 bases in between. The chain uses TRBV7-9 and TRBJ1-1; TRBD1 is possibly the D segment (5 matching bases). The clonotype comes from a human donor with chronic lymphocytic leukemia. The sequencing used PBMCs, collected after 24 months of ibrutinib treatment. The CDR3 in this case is CATVIGAPNTEAFF. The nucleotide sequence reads TGTGCCACCGTCATTGGGGCTCCGAACACTGAAGCTTTCTTT.